One sample yielded the 32 T cell receptor beta chains listed below, sequenced in a study of early T cells in non-severe SARS-CoV-2 infection. TCRdb redid the calling of the 5' RACE reads with MiXCR, one entry per CDR3 protein. The sample includes about 83,000 distinct CDR3 sequences, over 9.5% of them seen just once. This specimen was whole blood, taken at baseline. The source is an adult who was a healthcare worker with PCR-confirmed SARS-CoV-2 infection or an uninfected control (not recorded which).

The chain has TRBV27 and TRBJ2-5; 13 bases agree with TRBD2. The CDR3 is 16 residues long. V shed 7 bases and J 5 bases; nucleotides not matched to a gene: 10. CDR1 MNHEY and CDR2 SMNVEV come from the germline V gene (reference sequence). CDR3 region: CASKERGLAGSETQYF. The CDR3 coding sequence is TGTGCCAGCAAGGAGCGGGGACTAGCGGGGTCGGAGACCCAGTACTTC.

This clonotype was seen a handful of times. The chain combines TRBV14 with TRBJ2-5; the match to TRBD1 covers 7 bases. The germline V gene encodes CDR1 SGHDN and CDR2 FVKESK. The CDR3 length is 13 residues. The J segment lost 13 bases and the V segment lost 0 bases, leaving 8 bases of the junction unmatched. The CDR3 sequence: CASSQEFEGAWYF. The DNA for the CDR3 is TGTGCCAGCAGCCAAGAATTCGAGGGGGCCTGGTACTTC. The whole variable domain, filled in from reference TRBV14 and TRBJ2-5, reads EAGVTQFPSHSVIEKGQTVTLRCDPISGHDNLYWYRRVMGKEIKFLLHFVKESKQDESGMPNNRFLAERTGGTYSTLKVQPAELEDSGVYFCASSQEFEGAWYFGPGTRLLVL.

V usage is TRBV19 and J usage is TRBJ2-1; the match to TRBD2 covers 8 bases. Germline V lookup: CDR1 LNHDA, CDR2 SQIVND (reference sequence). Trimming cost V 3 bases and J 16 bases; bases outside gene matches: 11. The CDR3 loop spans 13 amino acids. CDR3 nucleotide sequence: TGTGCCAGTAGTATTTTGGGGGAGCGGGAGTATTTCTTC. Translated, it gives CASSILGEREYFF.

The chain combines TRBV28 with TRBJ1-6; D is uncertain. Germline V lookup: CDR1 MDHEN, CDR2 SYDVKM. The CDR3 covers 13 residues. Trimming shortened V by 2 bases and J by 9 bases, and 8 bases separated the two germline ends. This CDR3 is CASSLSGVSPLHF. CDR3 DNA sequence: TGTGCCAGCAGTTTAAGTGGGGTTTCACCCCTCCACTTT.

This clonotype was found a few times. The chain joins TRBV3-1 to TRBJ2-3; D is unresolved. Germline V gene sequence: CDR1 LGHDT, CDR2 YNNKEL (reference sequence). Trimming removed 1 base from V and 3 bases from J, with 11 bases in between. The CDR3 is 15 residues long. For the CDR3, the DNA is TGTGCCAGCAGCCAAGGCGGCTCCCAGACAGATACGCAGTATTTT. This gives the protein CASSQGGSQTDTQYF.

This clonotype was counted between two and nine times. V usage is TRBV7-2 and J usage is TRBJ1-2; D remains ambiguous. The V and J ends lost 5 bases and 2 bases respectively, with 15 bases between them. The CDR3 runs 15 residues. The V gene's germline CDR1 is SGHTA and CDR2 FQGNSA. This CDR3 reads CASSLNPPENYGYTF. The CDR3, as DNA: TGTGCCAGCAGCCTAAATCCCCCGGAAAACTATGGCTACACCTTC.

This clonotype was seen a few times. This chain joins TRBV18 and TRBJ2-3, with a weak D call TRBD1 (5 bases). Germline CDR1 reads KGHSH; CDR2 reads LQKENI. The CDR3 contains 16 residues. V was trimmed by 2 bases and J by 1 base, leaving 13 bases between them. CDR3 in DNA: TGTGCCAGCTCACCAAGAAGGGGCTCCGGCACAGATACGCAGTATTTT. Its translation is CASSPRRGSGTDTQYF.

This clonotype was counted ten times or more. CDR3 in DNA: TGCGCCAGCAGCCAGCCCGGGACTAGCGGCTACGAGCAGTACTTC. Amino acids: CASSQPGTSGYEQYF. This rearrangement joins TRBV4-1 to TRBJ2-7, with 11 nucleotides matching TRBD2. V lost 3 bases and J lost 3; bases outside the gene matches: 4. Germline-derived CDR1 and CDR2 are MGHRA and YSYEKL. There are 15 residues in the CDR3.

This chain links TRBV7-6 with TRBJ2-1; D tentatively fits TRBD1 or TRBD2 (5 bases each). The CDR3 has 15 amino acids. Germline lookup yields CDR1 SGHVS and CDR2 FNYEAQ. V dropped 3 bases and J dropped 9 bases, with 18 bases sitting between them. CDR3 region: CASSLLQTPGGEQFF. For the CDR3, the DNA is TGTGCCAGCAGCTTGCTACAGACCCCTGGGGGTGAGCAGTTCTTC.

This clonotype has ten or more counts. The gene calls are TRBV7-9 and TRBJ2-2; the D is unclear. Germline V gives CDR1 SEHNR, CDR2 FQNEAQ (reference sequence). This CDR3 is built from 12 residues. Trimming took 8 bases from V and 0 from J, leaving 4 bases between them. The CDR3 is CASAPNTGELFF. CDR3 in DNA: TGTGCCAGCGCTCCGAACACCGGGGAGCTGTTTTTT. Drawing the rest from reference TRBV7-9 and TRBJ2-2, the complete variable domain is DTGVSQNPRHKITKRGQNVTFRCDPISEHNRLYWYRQTLGQGPEFLTYFQNEAQLEKSRLLSDRFSAERPKGSFSTLEIQRTEQGDSAMYLCASAPNTGELFFGEGSRLTVL.

This clonotype was seen repeatedly, ten times or more. This chain links TRBV7-9 with TRBJ2-2; D may be TRBD1 (6 bases). This CDR3 spans 15 amino acids. V was cut by 6 bases and J by 4 bases, with 15 bases left in between. Germline V gives CDR1 SEHNR, CDR2 FQNEAQ (reference sequence). The CDR3 sequence: CASSRTGQSTGELFF. CDR3 in DNA: TGTGCCAGCAGTCGCACAGGACAGAGCACCGGGGAGCTGTTTTTT.

This clonotype was observed at least ten times. The chain joins TRBV27 to TRBJ2-1; perhaps TRBD2 as D (6 bases). The CDR3 contains 14 residues. Germline V lookup: CDR1 MNHEY, CDR2 SMNVEV (reference sequence). V was pared by 6 bases and J by 3 bases, with 12 bases between. CDR3 loop: CASSLSGNYNEQFF. The CDR3, as DNA: TGTGCCAGCAGCCTTAGCGGAAACTACAATGAGCAGTTCTTC.

Ten or more counts support this clonotype. V gene TRBV5-1 combines with J gene TRBJ2-2; D unresolved. V lost 3 bases and J 3 bases, leaving 3 bases between the germline ends. From germline, CDR1 is SGHRS and CDR2 YFSETQ. The CDR3 is 12 amino acids. DNA of the CDR3: TGCGCCAGCAGCTATGACACCGGGGAGCTGTTTTTT. The encoded protein is CASSYDTGELFF.

V usage is TRBV28 and J usage is TRBJ2-7, with a weak D call TRBD1 (7 bases). V was clipped by 3 bases and J by 2 bases, with 23 bases between them. There are 18 residues in the CDR3. Germline-derived CDR1 and CDR2 are MDHEN and SYDVKM. The DNA of the CDR3 is TGTGCCAGCAGTTTGGCGGGGACAGCTAATTTAGGGGCCTACGAGCAGTACTTC. Protein: CASSLAGTANLGAYEQYF.

The chain has TRBV10-3 and TRBJ2-7, with 8 bases aligning to TRBD2. Trimming removed 3 bases from V and 2 bases from J; junction bases left unmatched: 6. This CDR3 has 15 residues. CDR1 ENHRY and CDR2 SYGVKD come from the germline V gene. Here the CDR3 DNA reads TGTGCCATCAGTGACTCTAGGCGGGGGGCCTACGAGCAGTACTTC. Protein sequence: CAISDSRRGAYEQYF.

A few counts support this clonotype. The chain has TRBV9 and TRBJ2-1; 8 nucleotides line up with TRBD2. The V and J ends lost 2 bases and 4 bases, in that order; junction bases with no gene match: 11. CDR3 length: 17 residues. Germline V gene sequence: CDR1 SGDLS, CDR2 YYNGEE. CDR3 protein: CASSVSWGREAYNEQFF. In DNA, the CDR3 is TGTGCCAGCAGCGTCTCCTGGGGGCGGGAGGCTTACAATGAGCAGTTCTTC.

This clonotype was seen at least ten times. The chain couples TRBV7-8 to TRBJ2-1; D is undetermined. V shed 1 base and J shed 8 bases, with 12 bases lying between them. Per germline, CDR1 SGHVS and CDR2 FQNEAQ. CDR3 length equals 14 residues. The CDR3 DNA reads as TGTGCCAGCAGCTTAGGGTTGAGGCACGATGAGCAGTTCTTC. Amino acids: CASSLGLRHDEQFF.

The rearrangement joins TRBV4-2 to TRBJ1-5, with D hard to call. The germline V gene has CDR1 LGHNA and CDR2 YNFKEQ. V shed 0 bases and J shed 7 bases, with 13 bases lying between them. The CDR3 sequence is 15 residues long. As DNA, the CDR3 is TGTGCCAGCAGCCAAGATCTTCTTGGGAACCAGCCCCAGCATTTT. This codes for CASSQDLLGNQPQHF.

The V call is TRBV7-3, the J call TRBJ2-1; D perhaps matches TRBD2 (6 bases). Germline CDR1 reads SGHTA; CDR2 reads FQGTGA. This CDR3 contains 16 residues. V shed 1 base and J shed 10 bases, with 20 bases lying between them. The CDR3, as DNA: TGTGCCAGCAGCTTAATCGGGCGCGGGGAGATTTTGGAGCAGTTCTTC. Translating it yields CASSLIGRGEILEQFF. The full variable domain, in which reference TRBV7-3 and TRBJ2-1 provide the parts outside the CDR3, is GAGVSQTPSNKVTEKGKYVELRCDPISGHTALYWYRQSLGQGPEFLIYFQGTGAADDSGLPNDRFFAVRPEGSVSTLKIQRTERGDSAVYLCASSLIGRGEILEQFFGPGTRLTVL.

For this clonotype: This is likely a read error, given that the CDR3 carries no conserved phenylalanine or tryptophan at its end. The CDR3 loop reads CASSLGQGNEKLFY. DNA of the CDR3: TGTGCCAGCAGCTTGGGACAGGGAAATGAAAAACTGTTTTAT. The chain links TRBV7-8 to TRBJ1-4, with 9 positions matching TRBD1. Germline V gene sequence: CDR1 SGHVS, CDR2 FQNEAQ. The trim removed 3 bases at V and 5 bases at J, leaving 1 base unmatched. The CDR3 extends over 14 amino acids.

The rearrangement joins TRBV7-9 to TRBJ1-4, with 8 nucleotides matching TRBD1. The CDR3 loop spans 14 amino acids. Germline V gives CDR1 SEHNR, CDR2 FQNEAQ (reference sequence). V lost 8 bases, J lost 6 bases, and 8 bases stayed unmatched. CDR3 coding DNA: TGTGCCAGCGGCCACACAGGGGGGGATGAAAAACTGTTTTTT. Its translation is CASGHTGGDEKLFF. Filled out from reference TRBV7-9 and TRBJ1-4, the complete variable domain reads DTGVSQNPRHKITKRGQNVTFRCDPISEHNRLYWYRQTLGQGPEFLTYFQNEAQLEKSRLLSDRFSAERPKGSFSTLEIQRTEQGDSAMYLCASGHTGGDEKLFFGSGTQLSVL.

This clonotype was observed a few times. The chain combines TRBV27 with TRBJ2-4; TRBD1 aligns across 8 bases. The germline CDR1 and CDR2 sequences are MNHEY and SMNVEV (reference sequence). V lost 5 bases and J lost 6; bases outside the gene matches: 9. This CDR3 is 15 amino acids long. The CDR3 DNA reads as TGTGCCAGCAGTAATCCCCGAGACAGGGGAAACATTCAGTACTTC. It is translated as CASSNPRDRGNIQYF.

This clonotype came up a few times. V usage is TRBV19 and J usage is TRBJ2-7, with 8 bases fitting TRBD1. V trimming: 10 bases; J trimming: 5 bases; junction bases outside the gene matches: 13. The CDR3 covers 14 residues. CDR1 LNHDA and CDR2 SQIVND come from the germline V gene (reference sequence). The CDR3 DNA sequence: TGTGCCACCAATGCCGGGACAGGTATCCACGAGCAGTACTTC. Protein product: CATNAGTGIHEQYF.

This chain joins TRBV9 and TRBJ2-7; TRBD2 aligns across 14 bases. The CDR3 totals 15 residues. CDR1 is SGDLS and CDR2 is YYNGEE in the germline V gene. V lost 2 bases, J lost 7 bases, and 5 bases stayed unmatched. As DNA, the CDR3 is TGTGCCAGCAGCGTCCTGGGACTAGCGGGAGATGAGCAGTACTTC. Its translation: CASSVLGLAGDEQYF.

This clonotype showed up just a few times. This rearrangement joins TRBV18 to TRBJ1-2; no clear D. V was shortened by 3 bases and J by 0 bases, with 5 bases between the two germline ends. The CDR3 is 13 amino acids. Germline V gene data show CDR1 as KGHSH and CDR2 as LQKENI. CDR3 protein: CASSPEANYGYTF. CDR3 DNA: TGTGCCAGCTCACCGGAAGCTAACTATGGCTACACCTTC.

The V gene is TRBV2, the J gene TRBJ2-7; TRBD2 aligns across 10 bases. The V gene end was trimmed by 7 bases and the J gene end by 4 bases; junction bases not matched to a gene: 10. Germline CDR1 reads SNHLY; CDR2 reads FYNNEI. This CDR3 has 15 residues. Written as DNA, the CDR3 is TGTGCCAGCATGAGCCCGGGACTAGCGCATTACGAGCAGTACTTC. Translation: CASMSPGLAHYEQYF.

The CDR3 sequence: CASSSRALAGSTDTQYF. Written as DNA, the CDR3 is TGTGCCAGCAGCTCAAGGGCACTAGCGGGTAGCACAGATACGCAGTATTTT. V gene TRBV13 combines with J gene TRBJ2-3; 9 positions agree with TRBD2. Trimming took 4 bases from V and 0 from J; bases not matched to a gene: 8. Germline-derived CDR1 and CDR2 are PRHDT and FYEKMQ (reference sequence). The CDR3 totals 17 residues.

V and J are TRBV20-1 and TRBJ2-3; 8 bases agree with TRBD2. Trimming cost V 2 bases and J 0 bases; bases outside gene matches: 1. CDR3 size: 14 residues. The germline CDR1 and CDR2 sequences are DFQATT and SNEGSKA (reference sequence). The CDR3 DNA is TGCAGTGCTAGAACTAGCGGAAGCACAGATACGCAGTATTTT. It codes for CSARTSGSTDTQYF.

V gene TRBV29-1 combines with J gene TRBJ2-1; D may be TRBD2 (5 bases). The CDR3 is made up of 17 amino acids. V lost 0 bases, J lost 0 bases, and 15 bases lay in between. The germline CDR1 and CDR2 sequences are SQVTM and ANQGSEA. For the CDR3, the DNA is TGCAGCGTTGAAGACCCCTTTACCGGGAACTCCTACAATGAGCAGTTCTTC. Its protein product is CSVEDPFTGNSYNEQFF.

The chain recombines TRBV30 with TRBJ1-1; D unclear. Germline loops: CDR1 GTSNPN, CDR2 SVGIG (reference sequence). The CDR3 spans 8 residues. With 0 bases removed from V and 13 bases from J, the gap between germline ends came to 3 bases. The CDR3 here is CAWSVVFF. CDR3 in DNA: TGTGCCTGGAGTGTTGTTTTCTTT. The full variable domain, with the rest looked up from reference TRBV30 and TRBJ1-1, is SQTIHQWPATLVQPVGSPLSLECTVEGTSNPNLYWYRQAAGRGLQLLFYSVGIGQISSEVPQNLSASRPQDRQFILSSKKLLLSDSGFYLCAWSVVFFGQGTRLTVV.

This clonotype was observed a few times. CDR3 sequence: CASSQPGHSNQPQHF. CDR3 nucleotide sequence: TGCGCCAGCAGCCAACCGGGACATAGCAATCAGCCCCAGCATTTT. This chain links TRBV4-1 with TRBJ1-5; possible D gene TRBD1, 6 bases. The length of the CDR3 is 15 residues. V was clipped by 2 bases and J by 0 bases, with 8 bases between them. Germline CDR1 is MGHRA and CDR2 is YSYEKL.

This clonotype was detected only a few times. This chain uses TRBV12-3 or TRBV12-4 with TRBJ2-3; possible D gene TRBD2, 6 bases. V gave up 5 bases and J gave up 5 bases, with 11 bases separating them. The CDR3 is made up of 13 amino acids. The CDR3 sequence: CASSGGIKDTQYF. The CDR3 region has the DNA TGTGCCAGCAGTGGAGGGATTAAAGATACGCAGTATTTT.